This TCR beta chain was recorded in a study of immune evolution from preneoplasia to lung adenocarcinoma. Study summary: HLA loss of heterozygosity: 7% AIS, about 15% MIA, more than 25% ADC, none AAH.

This clone showed up just once. What it binds is not known. After pathologic assessment, macro-dissection selected premalignant or tumor cells for extraction. The study, taken as a whole, reports: KRAS-mutant nodules had the highest T cell clonality.

Produced via immunoSEQ multiplex PCR; TCRdb's table is partial and in-frame only. The table shows over 11,000 clones, with roughly 80% occurring only once. Deletions cut 5 bases from V and 2 bases from J, with 6 bases between. The CDR3 sequence is 12 residues long. Germline V gene sequence: CDR1 MNHEY, CDR2 SVGAGI. This chain joins TRBV6-5 and TRBJ1-2; no clear D. The sequence was collected from a person aged 70 to 85 with lung adenocarcinoma. The source material was FFPE minimally invasive lung adenocarcinoma tissue. CDR3 protein: CASSEGNYGYTF. CDR3 coding DNA: TGTGCCAGCAGTGAGGGCAACTATGGCTACACCTTC.